These 22 T cell receptor beta chains share one sample of origin, sequenced in a study of cytomegalovirus exposure and HLA in healthy donors. The PCR made use of 60 Vbeta and 13 Jbeta primers. Produced via immunoSEQ multiplex PCR; TCRdb's table is partial and in-frame only. The sample holds roughly 150,000 clones; roughly 81% are singletons and the top ten take over 2%. Sequenced: PBMCs. Receptor source: a man aged 25-45 years in good health and CMV-seropositive.

The rearrangement links TRBV15 to TRBJ2-1, with 9 bases lining up with TRBD1. The CDR3 loop spans 16 amino acids. V dropped 5 bases and J dropped 6; count of bases not matched to a gene: 11. Germline CDR1 reads LNHNV; CDR2 reads YYDKDF (reference sequence). Here the CDR3 DNA reads TGTGCCACCAGCTCACGGATACCGACAGGGGGCAATGAGCAGTTCTTC. Its protein is CATSSRIPTGGNEQFF. The full variable domain, its missing parts supplied by reference TRBV15 and TRBJ2-1, is DAMVIQNPRYQVTQFGKPVTLSCSQTLNHNVMYWYQQKSSQAPKLLFHYYDKDFNNEADTPDNFQSRRPNTSFCFLDIRSPGLGDTAMYLCATSSRIPTGGNEQFFGPGTRLTVL.

This chain connects TRBV5-1 to TRBJ1-2; the D gene is possibly TRBD1 (6 bases). Germline lookup yields CDR1 SGHRS and CDR2 YFSETQ. V lost 0 bases and J 8 bases, leaving 11 bases between the germline ends. This CDR3 region has 13 residues. The CDR3 DNA follows: TGCGCCAGCAGCTTGGACGGGGGGGCCGGCTACACCTTC. It encodes CASSLDGGAGYTF.

The CDR3 is CASSFGGLRTEAFF. The CDR3 DNA reads as TGTGCCAGCAGCTTCGGGGGGCTGCGCACTGAAGCTTTCTTT. The V gene is TRBV5-4, the J gene TRBJ1-1; a weak D match, TRBD1 (6 bases). Germline V CDR1 and CDR2: SGHNT, YYREEE (reference sequence). V was trimmed by 2 bases and J by 4 bases, leaving 12 bases between them. The CDR3 runs to 14 residues.

The V and J genes are TRBV4-1 and TRBJ2-3; D not certain. The germline CDR1 and CDR2 sequences are MGHRA and YSYEKL. V was shortened by 0 bases and J by 2 bases, with 6 bases between the two germline ends. This CDR3 has 14 amino acids. This CDR3 is CASSQDGSTDTQYF. CDR3 bases: TGCGCCAGCAGCCAAGATGGCTCCACAGATACGCAGTATTTT.

The chain links TRBV11-3 to TRBJ2-7; 11 nucleotides line up with TRBD1. Germline CDR1 reads SGHNT; CDR2 reads YENEEA. The CDR3 totals 15 residues. V lost 5 bases, J lost 5 bases, and 8 bases stayed unmatched. DNA for the CDR3: TGTGCCAGCAGCATCCGGGACAGGGGGATGAACGAGCAGTACTTC. Protein product: CASSIRDRGMNEQYF. Based on the CDR3 plus reference TRBV11-3 and TRBJ2-7, the full variable domain is EAGVVQSPRYKIIEKKQPVAFWCNPISGHNTLYWYLQNLGQGPELLIRYENEEAVDDSQLPKDRFSAERLKGVDSTLKIQPAELGDSAVYLCASSIRDRGMNEQYFGPGTRLTVT.

The V gene is TRBV7-3, the J gene TRBJ1-2; D might be TRBD1 (6 bases). Germline values: CDR1 SGHTA, CDR2 FQGTGA. Trimming removed 2 bases from V and 0 bases from J, with 16 bases in between. The CDR3 is 17 amino acids. The CDR3 DNA sequence: TGTGCCAGCAGCTTATACGATAGGACAGTACCTAACTATGGCTACACCTTC. It translates to CASSLYDRTVPNYGYTF.

The chain couples TRBV2 to TRBJ2-7; 11 bases line up with TRBD2. Per germline, CDR1 SNHLY and CDR2 FYNNEI. Germline trimming cut 6 bases from V and 3 bases from J; bases unmatched to any gene: 13. This CDR3 comprises 17 residues. In DNA, the CDR3 is TGTGCCAGCAGGGCCCTGTTACTAGCGGGAGTGAGCTACGAGCAGTACTTC. It codes for CASRALLLAGVSYEQYF.

The chain joins TRBV27 to TRBJ1-5; TRBD1 might be the D (5 bases). The CDR3 totals 13 residues. Per the germline V gene, CDR1 is MNHEY and CDR2 is SMNVEV (reference sequence). V was shortened by 3 bases and J by 7 bases, with 10 bases between the two germline ends. The CDR3 here is CASSFSGAQPQHF. DNA of the CDR3: TGTGCCAGCAGTTTTAGCGGGGCCCAGCCCCAGCATTTT.

The V call is TRBV4-3, the J call TRBJ2-5; maybe TRBD1 (5 bases). The V gene lost 0 bases and the J gene lost 5 bases, with 13 bases spanning the gap. This CDR3 comprises 15 residues. The germline V gene encodes CDR1 LGHNA and CDR2 YSLEER. The CDR3 sequence is CASSQDNRKEETQYF. DNA of the CDR3: TGCGCCAGCAGCCAAGATAACAGGAAGGAGGAGACCCAGTACTTC.

This clone was counted between two and nine times. The genes are TRBV4-3 and TRBJ2-5; 8 nucleotides agree with TRBD2. The CDR3 contains 15 residues. Germline CDR1 LGHNA, CDR2 YSLEER. The V segment lost 3 bases and the J segment 0 bases; nucleotides outside the gene matches: 3. CDR3 bases: TGCGCCAGCAGCCAGGGCGGGGGGTACCAAGAGACCCAGTACTTC. Its protein is CASSQGGGYQETQYF.

The rearrangement joins TRBV2 to TRBJ1-5; TRBD1 matches 8 bases. CDR3 length: 15 amino acids. The trim removed 6 bases at V and 6 bases at J, leaving 10 bases unmatched. CDR1 and CDR2 (germline): SNHLY, FYNNEI. CDR3 protein: CASRPVGQGRQPQHF. The CDR3 DNA reads as TGTGCCAGCAGGCCTGTCGGACAGGGACGTCAGCCCCAGCATTTT.

V and J are TRBV7-9 and TRBJ2-5; TRBD1 matches 9 bases. CDR3 length: 15 residues. CDR1 is SEHNR and CDR2 is FQNEAQ in the germline V gene (reference sequence). The J segment lost 4 bases and the V segment lost 2 bases, leaving 5 bases of the junction unmatched. This chain's CDR3 is CASSLLTGGRETQYF. Here the CDR3 DNA reads TGTGCCAGCAGCTTATTAACAGGGGGCCGAGAGACCCAGTACTTC.

This clone was detected only once. The chain couples TRBV7-2 to TRBJ1-2; D is unresolved. Germline V gene data show CDR1 as SGHTA and CDR2 as FQGNSA. The CDR3 runs 12 residues. V gave up 5 bases and J gave up 7 bases, with 11 bases separating them. For the CDR3, the DNA is TGTGCCAGCAGCCTCCGTTCCTCTGGCTACACCTTC. Protein product: CASSLRSSGYTF.

This chain joins TRBV9 and TRBJ2-2; a possible D gene is TRBD1 (5 bases). V gave up 7 bases and J gave up 2 bases, with 15 bases separating them. The CDR3 extends over 15 amino acids. In germline, CDR1 is SGDLS, CDR2 YYNGEE. The CDR3 nucleotides read TGTGCCAGCCAGGGCACTTTAGAAAACACCGGGGAGCTGTTTTTT. It encodes CASQGTLENTGELFF. Together with reference TRBV9 and TRBJ2-2, the CDR3 gives the full variable domain: DSGVTQTPKHLITATGQRVTLRCSPRSGDLSVYWYQQSLDQGLQFLIQYYNGEERAKGNILERFSAQQFPDLHSELNLSSLELGDSALYFCASQGTLENTGELFFGEGSRLTVL.

This clone was recorded a few times. The gene calls are TRBV20-1 and TRBJ2-7; D unresolved. The length of the CDR3 is 11 residues. V dropped 3 bases and J dropped 2 bases, with 5 bases sitting between them. The germline V gene has CDR1 DFQATT and CDR2 SNEGSKA (reference sequence). The CDR3 nucleotides are TGCAGTGCTAGTACAGCCTACGAGCAGTACTTC. This codes for CSASTAYEQYF.

The chain combines TRBV13 with TRBJ2-7, with D uncertain. Trimming cost V 1 base and J 4 bases, with 8 bases left between them. This CDR3 is built from 13 residues. From germline, CDR1 is PRHDT and CDR2 FYEKMQ (reference sequence). CDR3 coding DNA: TGTGCCAGCAGCTTAGACAGTTCTTACGAGCAGTACTTC. Translated: CASSLDSSYEQYF.

This clone was seen once. The rearrangement links TRBV19 to TRBJ2-3; a possible D gene is TRBD2 (6 bases). Germline values: CDR1 LNHDA, CDR2 SQIVND (reference sequence). The germline V and J ends were trimmed by 8 bases and 0 bases, with 15 bases remaining between them. The CDR3 extends over 15 amino acids. CDR3 DNA: TGTGCCAGTGCGGCCCCCCGGGAGAGCACAGATACGCAGTATTTT. It encodes CASAAPRESTDTQYF.

The V and J genes are TRBV4-3 and TRBJ1-5; D possibly corresponds to TRBD1 (6 bases). Looked up from germline, CDR1 is LGHNA and CDR2 is YSLEER. V shed 4 bases and J shed 4 bases, with 11 bases lying between them. This CDR3 is 14 amino acids long. The CDR3 sequence is CASSRGQTNQPQHF. As DNA, the CDR3 is TGCGCCAGCAGCCGCGGACAGACAAATCAGCCCCAGCATTTT.

This clone was counted once. This chain links TRBV21-1 with TRBJ2-7; the DNA was not used to check the table's D call, TRBD1. TRBV21-1 represents a pseudogene. The CDR3 runs 17 residues. The CDR3 DNA sequence: TGTGCCAGCAGCAAAGGACTCACTGGGACAGGGTGTAGCGAGCAGTACGTC. Its translation: CASSKGLTGTGCSEQYV.

This clone appeared a few times. This sequence joins TRBV29-1 and TRBJ1-1; D possibly corresponds to TRBD1 (6 bases). CDR1 is SQVTM, CDR2 ANQGSEA, per germline. Trimming removed 4 bases at V and 5 bases at J, with 14 bases between. There are 13 residues in the CDR3. CDR3 region: CSVAQGQMTEAFF. DNA of the CDR3: TGCAGCGTTGCCCAAGGACAGATGACTGAAGCTTTCTTT.

In regard to this clone: A junction end diverges from the germline sequence, so it may reflect a read error. The chain is built from TRBV4-1 and TRBJ1-4, with 7 bases matching TRBD1. The V gene's germline CDR1 is MGHRA and CDR2 YSYEKL. This CDR3 region has 14 residues. The CDR3 DNA reads as TGCGTCAGCAGCCATGGGACAGCGAGAGAAAAACTGTTTTTT. Its translation is CVSSHGTAREKLFF.

This chain connects TRBV18 to TRBJ1-1, with 7 bases that match TRBD1. Germline CDR1 reads KGHSH; CDR2 reads LQKENI. Losses at the gene ends were 4 bases for V and 4 bases for J; bases not matched to a gene: 6. The CDR3 runs to 14 residues. CDR3 sequence reads: CASSQGQLVTEAFF. The CDR3, as DNA: TGTGCCAGCTCACAGGGACAGTTAGTCACTGAAGCTTTCTTT. Supplemented by reference TRBV18 and TRBJ1-1, the full variable domain reads NAGVMQNPRHLVRRRGQEARLRCSPMKGHSHVYWYRQLPEEGLKFMVYLQKENIIDESGMPKERFSAEFPKEGPSILRIQQVVRGDSAAYFCASSQGQLVTEAFFGQGTRLTVV.